This T cell receptor beta chain was found in a study of cytotoxic CD8 clonotypes in ibrutinib-treated CLL. The overall study: Responses: roughly 25 partial, 2 complete; after median around 64 months, approximately 15 stayed remitted, around twelve progressed. Mean productive templates were about 260,000; mean productive rearrangements were about 90,000.

The CDR3 covers 12 residues. The germline CDR1 and CDR2 sequences are SGHTA and FQGTGA. V dropped 3 bases and J dropped 7 bases, with 7 bases sitting between them. Measured with immunoSEQ multiplex PCR; TCRdb has only the in-frame clones, and not every one. The sample holds roughly 250,000 clones, roughly 74% seen once. With regard to this clone: Its cognate antigen is unknown.

Whole-study findings and limits: A difference in sampling times existed between sustained-remission and progressing patients. The clonality rise at ibrutinib response reflected private clonotype expansion.

The clonotype was recovered from a human donor with chronic lymphocytic leukemia. The sample was PBMCs, taken after 24 months of ibrutinib treatment. J is TRBJ2-1 and V is TRBV7-3; D is possibly TRBD2 (5 bases). CDR3 region: CASSFEGNEQFF. CDR3 nucleotide sequence: TGTGCCAGCAGCTTTGAGGGAAATGAGCAGTTCTTC.